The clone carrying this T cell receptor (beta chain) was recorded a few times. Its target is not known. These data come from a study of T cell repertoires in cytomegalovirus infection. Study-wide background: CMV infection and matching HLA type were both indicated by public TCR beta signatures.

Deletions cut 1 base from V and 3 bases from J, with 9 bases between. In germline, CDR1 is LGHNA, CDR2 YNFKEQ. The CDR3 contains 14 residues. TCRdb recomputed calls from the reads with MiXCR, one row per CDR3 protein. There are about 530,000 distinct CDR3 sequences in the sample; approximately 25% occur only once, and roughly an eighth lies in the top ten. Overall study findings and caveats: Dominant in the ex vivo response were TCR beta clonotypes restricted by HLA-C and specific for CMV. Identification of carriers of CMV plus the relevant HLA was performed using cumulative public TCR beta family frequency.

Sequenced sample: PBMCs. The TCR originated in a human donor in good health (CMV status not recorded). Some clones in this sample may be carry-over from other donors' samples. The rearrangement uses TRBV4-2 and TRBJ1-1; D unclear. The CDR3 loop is CASSQVPSDTEAFF. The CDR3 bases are TGTGCCAGCAGCCAAGTCCCATCGGACACTGAAGCTTTCTTT.